Listed below are T cell receptor beta chains from one sample, sequenced in a study of radiotherapy plus CTLA-4 blockade in lung cancer. The protocol was immunoSEQ multiplex PCR, while the TCRdb copy is restricted to in-frame clones and leaves out a portion. The data hold about 43,000 clones, with around 70% observed a single time. Here the sequenced sample was peripheral blood, taken from a patient treated with radiotherapy plus ipilimumab. These receptors were obtained from a human donor with non-small cell lung cancer who had a partial response to radiotherapy plus ipilimumab. CDR3s include the opening cysteine and the closing phenylalanine or tryptophan. D genes are given only for firm matches. For some rows the clone size is stated as once, few or many, or as a class when expanded; others skip it.

>NA|TRBV6-5|NA|TRBJ1-3
TGTGCCAGCAGACCCCCAGGGCCTGGAAACACCATATATTTT
CASRPPGPGNTIYF
>NA|TRBV27|NA|TRBJ1-1
TGTGCCAGCAGTACGACAGTAAGGACTGAAGCTTTCTTT
CASSTTVRTEAFF
>NA|TRBV5-6|NA|TRBJ2-7
TGTGCCAGCAGCTCCTCGTTGCGGGGCCCCACCTACGAGCAGTACTTC
CASSSSLRGPTYEQYF
>NA|TRBV5-1|NA|TRBJ1-1
TGCGCCAGCAGCTTTTTCGGGGTGAACACTGAAGCTTTCTTT
CASSFFGVNTEAFF
>NA|TRBV2|TRBD1|TRBJ2-7
TGTGCCAGCAGTGACCAGGGGGCTACCTACGAGCAGTACTTC
CASSDQGATYEQYF
>NA|TRBV30|NA|TRBJ2-3
TGTGCCTGGAGTCTAACGGGGGATACGCAGTATTTT
CAWSLTGDTQYF
>NA|TRBV7-8|TRBD1|TRBJ1-2
TGTGCCAGCAGCCTCAGGTTGGGGCAGGGGGCGAATGGCTACACCTTC
CASSLRLGQGANGYTF
>NA|TRBV7-9|NA|TRBJ1-2
TGTGCCAGCAGCTCGGGTCGGGGGGGAAACTATGGCTACACCTTC
CASSSGRGGNYGYTF
>once|TRBV5-1|TRBD2|TRBJ2-3
TGCGCCAGCAGCTTGGGTGTTACTAGCGGGAGTGGGGATACGCAGTATTTT
CASSLGVTSGSGDTQYF
>NA|TRBV2|TRBD2|TRBJ2-1
TGTGCCAGCAGTGTCGGGACTAGCTCCTACAATGAGCAGTTCTTC
CASSVGTSSYNEQFF
>NA|TRBV15|TRBD2|TRBJ2-7
TGTGCCACCAGCAGAGAGTTTGGCGGGAGTAGTGAGCAGTACTTC
CATSREFGGSSEQYF
>few|TRBV6-1|TRBD1|TRBJ1-1
TGTGCCTGCCGTTGGGACAGCAACACTGAAGCTTTCTTT
CACRWDSNTEAFF
>NA|TRBV15|NA|TRBJ2-2
TGTGCCACCAGAAACACCTACACCGGGGAGCTGTTTTTT
CATRNTYTGELFF
>NA|TRBV4-1|NA|TRBJ1-5
TGCGCCAGCAGCCAAGAAGGCCATGGCAGGGCGGTAGAGCCCCAGCATTTT
CASSQEGHGRAVEPQHF
>few|TRBV6-1|NA|TRBJ2-2
TGTGCCAGCAGTGAACGACTAGTGACCGGGGAGCTGTTTTTT
CASSERLVTGELFF
>few|TRBV4-3|NA|TRBJ1-1
TGCGCCAGCAGCCAAGATCCCGGCGGAGAGAACACTGAAGCTTTCTTT
CASSQDPGGENTEAFF
>NA|TRBV5-5|TRBD1|TRBJ2-7
TGTGCCAGCAGCTTGGCCGGGACAGAGACCTACGAGCAGTACTTC
CASSLAGTETYEQYF
>NA|TRBV6-6|NA|TRBJ2-7
TGTGCCAGCAGTTACCCGGGGACCTACGAGCAGTACTTC
CASSYPGTYEQYF
>NA|TRBV21-1|NA|TRBJ2-1
TGTGCCAGCAGCAAACGTAGAGGAATTAAGGCCTACAATGAGCAGTTCTTC
CASSKRRGIKAYNEQFF
>NA|TRBV29-1|NA|TRBJ2-3
TGCAGCGTTGGAAGGGGACTGGAGAAAGGATCAGATACGCAGTATTTT
CSVGRGLEKGSDTQYF
>NA|TRBV6-5|TRBD1|TRBJ2-7
TGTGCCAGCAGGGAGACAGGGCTCCCTTACGAGCAGTACTTC
CASRETGLPYEQYF
>NA|TRBV19|TRBD1|TRBJ2-7
TGTGCCAGTGAATCCGGGACAGGGGGCTACGAGCAGTACTTC
CASESGTGGYEQYF
>NA|TRBV7-2|NA|TRBJ1-5
TGTGCCAGCAGCTCAGGGGAAGGAACTAATCAGCCCCAGCATTTT
CASSSGEGTNQPQHF
>few|TRBV19|NA|TRBJ1-4
TGTGCCAGTAGGGGAACAGGCGGTGAAAAACTGTTTTTT
CASRGTGGEKLFF
>once|TRBV7-9|TRBD2|TRBJ2-7
TGTGCCAGCAGCTTCAGCGGGGGATCCTACGAGCAGTACTTC
CASSFSGGSYEQYF
>NA|TRBV6-5|NA|TRBJ2-3
TGTGCCAGCACCGGGGAGGTCACAGATACGCAGTATTTT
CASTGEVTDTQYF
>NA|TRBV6-1|TRBD2|TRBJ2-5
TGTGCCAGCAGTGCTAAGCGGGAGATGGAGACCCAGTACTTC
CASSAKREMETQYF
>once|TRBV5-4|TRBD2|TRBJ2-3
TGTGCCAGCAGCGACCTAGCGGGAGGGGACACGCAGTATTTT
CASSDLAGGDTQYF
>NA|TRBV7-2|NA|TRBJ2-5
TGTGCCAGCAGCTTAGTTGCCAGACAAGAGACCCAGTACTTC
CASSLVARQETQYF
>NA|TRBV27|TRBD2|TRBJ2-7
TGTGCCAGCAGTTTCCCCCCGGGGGGTTTCTGGGGACTAGTCCCCGAGCAGTACTTC
CASSFPPGGFWGLVPEQYF
>NA|TRBV10-3|NA|TRBJ2-3
TGTGGGACTCGGGACTCTCGTCAAGATACGCAGTATTTT
CGTRDSRQDTQYF
>NA|TRBV5-4|TRBD2|TRBJ2-5
TGTGCCAGCAGCTGGACCCCCCGGCGGGAGCACCAAGAGACCCAGTACTTC
CASSWTPRREHQETQYF
>once|TRBV7-9|NA|TRBJ2-3
TGTGCCAGCAGCCCAGGACTCGGGAACACAGATACGCAGTATTTT
CASSPGLGNTDTQYF
>NA|TRBV5-1|TRBD2|TRBJ2-2
TGCGCCAGCAGCTTAGATCTAGCGGGAGCGGGCGGGGAGCTGTTTTTT
CASSLDLAGAGGELFF
>NA|TRBV5-1|NA|TRBJ2-7
TGCGCCAGCAGCTTCACGGAAAGGGGGGGGTTGGAGCAGTACTTC
CASSFTERGGLEQYF
>NA|TRBV27|NA|TRBJ1-5
TGTGCCAGCAGTTTAGGACAGAGTTATCAGCCCCAGCATTTT
CASSLGQSYQPQHF
>NA|TRBV27|NA|TRBJ2-1
TGTGCCAGCAGTAGGGGCTACAATGAGCAGTTCTTC
CASSRGYNEQFF
>NA|TRBV19|NA|TRBJ2-7
TGTGCCAGTAGTAAGGACTTCAGCGGGCCCCCGGGGGAGCAGTACTTC
CASSKDFSGPPGEQYF
>once|TRBV6-6|TRBD2|TRBJ2-1
TGTGCCAGCAGTTCCAGGACTAGCGGCACCTACAATGAGCAGTTCTTC
CASSSRTSGTYNEQFF